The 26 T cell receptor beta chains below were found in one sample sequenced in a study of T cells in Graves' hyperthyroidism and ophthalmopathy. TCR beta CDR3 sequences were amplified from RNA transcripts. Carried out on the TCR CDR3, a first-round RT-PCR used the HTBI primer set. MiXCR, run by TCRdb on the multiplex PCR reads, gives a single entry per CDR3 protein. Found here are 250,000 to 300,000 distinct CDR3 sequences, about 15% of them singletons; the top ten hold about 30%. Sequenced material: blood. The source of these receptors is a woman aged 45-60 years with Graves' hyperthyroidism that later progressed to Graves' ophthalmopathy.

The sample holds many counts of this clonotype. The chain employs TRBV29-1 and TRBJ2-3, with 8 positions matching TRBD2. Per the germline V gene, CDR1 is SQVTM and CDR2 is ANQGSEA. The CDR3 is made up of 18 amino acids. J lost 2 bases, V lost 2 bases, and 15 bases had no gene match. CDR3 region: CSVELAMGREGLTDTQYF. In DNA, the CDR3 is TGCAGCGTTGAACTTGCGATGGGACGGGAGGGCCTCACAGATACGCAGTATTTT.

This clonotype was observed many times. The CDR3 loop is CASSFGLAANEQFF. Written as DNA, the CDR3 is TGTGCCAGCAGCTTCGGACTAGCGGCCAATGAGCAGTTCTTC. This chain links TRBV11-3 with TRBJ2-1; 10 bases agree with TRBD2. Germline trimming cut 3 bases from V and 6 bases from J; bases unmatched to any gene: 2. In germline, CDR1 is SGHNT, CDR2 YENEEA. The CDR3 spans 14 residues. Looking up the rest from reference TRBV11-3 and TRBJ2-1 gives the full variable domain: EAGVVQSPRYKIIEKKQPVAFWCNPISGHNTLYWYLQNLGQGPELLIRYENEEAVDDSQLPKDRFSAERLKGVDSTLKIQPAELGDSAVYLCASSFGLAANEQFFGPGTRLTVL.

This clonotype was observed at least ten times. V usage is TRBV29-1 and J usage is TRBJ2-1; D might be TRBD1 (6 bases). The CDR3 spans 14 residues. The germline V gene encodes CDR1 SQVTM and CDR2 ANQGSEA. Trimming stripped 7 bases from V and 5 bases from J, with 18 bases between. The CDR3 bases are TGCAGCGCCCCAGGGGACCCAAACCACAATGAGCAGTTCTTC. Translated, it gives CSAPGDPNHNEQFF.

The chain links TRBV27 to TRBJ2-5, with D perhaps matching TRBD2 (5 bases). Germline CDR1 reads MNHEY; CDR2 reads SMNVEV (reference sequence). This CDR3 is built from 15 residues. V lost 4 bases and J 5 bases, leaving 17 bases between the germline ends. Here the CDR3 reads CASSSPSEAGETQYF. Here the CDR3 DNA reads TGTGCCAGCAGTTCCCCCTCAGAGGCGGGCGAGACCCAGTACTTC.

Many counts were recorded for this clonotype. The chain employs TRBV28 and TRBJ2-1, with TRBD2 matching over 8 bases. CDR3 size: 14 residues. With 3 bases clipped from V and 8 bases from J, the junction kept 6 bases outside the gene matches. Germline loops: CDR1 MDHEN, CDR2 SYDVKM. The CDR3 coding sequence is TGTGCCAGCAGTTTCGGGGGGGAGGAAGATGAGCAGTTCTTC. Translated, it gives CASSFGGEEDEQFF.

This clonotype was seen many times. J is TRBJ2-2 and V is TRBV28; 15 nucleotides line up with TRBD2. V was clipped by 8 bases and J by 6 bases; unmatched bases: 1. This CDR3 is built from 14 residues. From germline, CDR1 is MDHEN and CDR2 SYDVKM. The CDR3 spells CASWTSGRAGELFF. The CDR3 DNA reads TGTGCCAGCTGGACTAGCGGGAGGGCCGGGGAGCTGTTTTTT.

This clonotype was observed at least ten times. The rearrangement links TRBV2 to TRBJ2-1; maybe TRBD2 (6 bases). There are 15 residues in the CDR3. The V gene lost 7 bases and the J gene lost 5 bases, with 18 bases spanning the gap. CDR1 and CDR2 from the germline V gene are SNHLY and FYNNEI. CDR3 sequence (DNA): TGTGCCAGCACGACGATGGGACTCAATGACAATGAGCAGTTCTTC. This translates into CASTTMGLNDNEQFF.

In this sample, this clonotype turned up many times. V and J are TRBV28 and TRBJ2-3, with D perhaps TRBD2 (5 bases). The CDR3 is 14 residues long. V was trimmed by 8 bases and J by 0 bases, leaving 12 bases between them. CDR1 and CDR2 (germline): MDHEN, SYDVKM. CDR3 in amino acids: CASWERLSTDTQYF. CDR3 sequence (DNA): TGTGCCAGCTGGGAGCGGTTGAGCACAGATACGCAGTATTTT.

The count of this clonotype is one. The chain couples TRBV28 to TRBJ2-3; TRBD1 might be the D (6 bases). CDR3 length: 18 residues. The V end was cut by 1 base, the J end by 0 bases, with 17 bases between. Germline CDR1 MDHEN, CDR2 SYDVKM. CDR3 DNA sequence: TGTGCCAGCAGTTTATTTTACCAGGACAGCCCTAGCACAGATACGCAGTATTTT. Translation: CASSLFYQDSPSTDTQYF.

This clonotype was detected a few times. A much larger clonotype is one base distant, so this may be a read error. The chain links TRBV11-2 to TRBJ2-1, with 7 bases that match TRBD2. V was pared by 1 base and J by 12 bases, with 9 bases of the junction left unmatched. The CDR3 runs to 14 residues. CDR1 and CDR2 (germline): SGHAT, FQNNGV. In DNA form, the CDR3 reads TGTGCCAGCAGCTTAGGGGTTAGCGGGTATGGGCAGTTCTTC. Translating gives CASSLGVSGYGQFF.

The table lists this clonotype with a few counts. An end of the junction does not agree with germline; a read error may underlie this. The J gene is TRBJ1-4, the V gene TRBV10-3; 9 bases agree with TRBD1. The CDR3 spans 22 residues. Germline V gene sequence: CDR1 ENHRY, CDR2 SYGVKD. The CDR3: CASSYLAGQGSLVPLYNEKLFF. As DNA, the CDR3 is TGTGCCAGCAGTTACCTAGCCGGACAGGGGTCCTTGGTCCCGCTCTATAATGAAAAACTGTTTTTT.

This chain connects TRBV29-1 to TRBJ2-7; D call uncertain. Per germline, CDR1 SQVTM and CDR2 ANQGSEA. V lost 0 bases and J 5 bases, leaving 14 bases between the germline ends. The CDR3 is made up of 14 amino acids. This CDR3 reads CSVEDLEPGNEQYF. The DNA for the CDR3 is TGCAGCGTTGAAGATCTTGAACCAGGTAACGAGCAGTACTTC.

CDR3 region: CASSYSGVTSYNEQFF. The CDR3 DNA is TGTGCCAGCAGTTACTCAGGGGTTACCTCCTACAATGAGCAGTTCTTC. The chain employs TRBV6-5 and TRBJ2-1, with a weak D call TRBD1 (5 bases). The CDR3 sequence is 16 residues long. Germline assignment: CDR1 MNHEY and CDR2 SVGAGI. Between the trimmed V and J ends, which lost 0 bases and 0 bases, there was a span of 9 bases.

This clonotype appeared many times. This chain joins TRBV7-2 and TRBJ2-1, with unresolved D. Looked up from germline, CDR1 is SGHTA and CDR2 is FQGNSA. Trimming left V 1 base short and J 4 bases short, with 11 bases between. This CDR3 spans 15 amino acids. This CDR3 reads CASSLGNGFYNEQFF. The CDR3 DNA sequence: TGTGCCAGCAGCTTAGGAAACGGCTTTTACAATGAGCAGTTCTTC.

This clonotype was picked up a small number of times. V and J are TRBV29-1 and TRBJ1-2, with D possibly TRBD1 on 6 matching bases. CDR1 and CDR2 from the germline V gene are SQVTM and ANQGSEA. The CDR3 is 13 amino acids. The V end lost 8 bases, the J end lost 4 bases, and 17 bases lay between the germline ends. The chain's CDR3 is CSTLTGLGYGYTF. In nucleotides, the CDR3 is TGCAGCACGCTGACAGGACTTGGCTATGGCTACACCTTC.

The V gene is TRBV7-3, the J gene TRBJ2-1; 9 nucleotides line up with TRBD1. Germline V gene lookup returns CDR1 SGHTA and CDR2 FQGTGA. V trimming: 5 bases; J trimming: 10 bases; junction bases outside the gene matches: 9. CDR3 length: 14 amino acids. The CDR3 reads CASSRRQGVGEQFF. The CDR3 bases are TGTGCCAGCAGCAGAAGACAGGGGGTGGGGGAGCAGTTCTTC.

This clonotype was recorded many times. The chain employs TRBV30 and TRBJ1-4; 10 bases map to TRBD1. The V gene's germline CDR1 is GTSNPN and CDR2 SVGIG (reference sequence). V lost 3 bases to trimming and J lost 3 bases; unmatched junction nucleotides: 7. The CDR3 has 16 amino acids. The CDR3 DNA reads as TGTGCCTGGAGCGACCGGGACAGGGGTGCTAATGAAAAACTGTTTTTT. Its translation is CAWSDRDRGANEKLFF.

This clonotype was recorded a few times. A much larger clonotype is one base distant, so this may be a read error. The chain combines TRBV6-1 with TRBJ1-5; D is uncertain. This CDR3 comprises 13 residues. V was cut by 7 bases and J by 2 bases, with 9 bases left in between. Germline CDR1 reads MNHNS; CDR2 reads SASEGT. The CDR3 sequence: CASIRDGNQPQHF. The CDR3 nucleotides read TGTGCCAGCATCCGGGATGGCAATCAGCCCCAGCATTTT.

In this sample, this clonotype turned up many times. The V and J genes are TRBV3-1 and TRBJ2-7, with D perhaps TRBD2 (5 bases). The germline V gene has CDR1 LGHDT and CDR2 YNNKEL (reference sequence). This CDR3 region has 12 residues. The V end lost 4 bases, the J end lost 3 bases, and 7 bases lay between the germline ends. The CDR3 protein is CASSPEGYEQYF. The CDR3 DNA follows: TGTGCCAGCAGCCCTGAGGGCTACGAGCAGTACTTC.

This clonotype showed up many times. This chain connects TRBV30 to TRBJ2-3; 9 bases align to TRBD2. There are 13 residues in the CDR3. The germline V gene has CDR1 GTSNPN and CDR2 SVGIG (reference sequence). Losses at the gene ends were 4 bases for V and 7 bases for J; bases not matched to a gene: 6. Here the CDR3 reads CAWTAGGPNTQYF. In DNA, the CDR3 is TGTGCCTGGACGGCGGGAGGGCCGAATACGCAGTATTTT.

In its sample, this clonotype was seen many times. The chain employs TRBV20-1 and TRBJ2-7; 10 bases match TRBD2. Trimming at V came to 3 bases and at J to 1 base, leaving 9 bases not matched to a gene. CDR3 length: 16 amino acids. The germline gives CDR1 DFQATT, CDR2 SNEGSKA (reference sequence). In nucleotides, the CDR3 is TGCAGTGCTAGCACCACCCTAGCGGGAGCTTCCTACGAGCAGTACTTC. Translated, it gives CSASTTLAGASYEQYF.

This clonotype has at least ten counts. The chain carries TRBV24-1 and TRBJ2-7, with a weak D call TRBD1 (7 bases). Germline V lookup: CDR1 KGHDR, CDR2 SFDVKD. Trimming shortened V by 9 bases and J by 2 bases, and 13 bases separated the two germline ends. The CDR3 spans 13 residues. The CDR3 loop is CATQAGQTYEQYF. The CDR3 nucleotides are TGTGCCACCCAGGCGGGACAGACCTACGAGCAGTACTTC.

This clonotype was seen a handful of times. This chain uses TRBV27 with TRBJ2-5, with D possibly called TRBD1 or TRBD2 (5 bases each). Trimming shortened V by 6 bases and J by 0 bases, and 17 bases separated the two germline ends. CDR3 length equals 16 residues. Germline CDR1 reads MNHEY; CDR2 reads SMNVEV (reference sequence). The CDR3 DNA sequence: TGTGCCAGCAGGACCTTTGGGCAGGGAGACCAAGAGACCCAGTACTTC. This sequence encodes CASRTFGQGDQETQYF.

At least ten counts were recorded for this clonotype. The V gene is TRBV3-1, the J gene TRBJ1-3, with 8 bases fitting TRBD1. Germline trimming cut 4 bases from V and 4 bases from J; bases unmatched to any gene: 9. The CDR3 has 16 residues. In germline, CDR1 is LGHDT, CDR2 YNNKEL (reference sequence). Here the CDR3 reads CASSPGGRGLGNTIYF. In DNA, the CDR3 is TGTGCCAGCAGCCCCGGAGGCAGGGGGCTCGGAAACACCATATATTTT.

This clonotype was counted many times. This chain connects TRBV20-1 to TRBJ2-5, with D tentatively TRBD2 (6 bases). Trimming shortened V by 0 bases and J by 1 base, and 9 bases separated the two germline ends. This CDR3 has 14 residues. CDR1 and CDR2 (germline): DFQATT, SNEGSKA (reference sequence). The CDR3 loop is CSARDILAQETQYF. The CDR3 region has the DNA TGCAGTGCTAGAGATATACTAGCCCAAGAGACCCAGTACTTC.

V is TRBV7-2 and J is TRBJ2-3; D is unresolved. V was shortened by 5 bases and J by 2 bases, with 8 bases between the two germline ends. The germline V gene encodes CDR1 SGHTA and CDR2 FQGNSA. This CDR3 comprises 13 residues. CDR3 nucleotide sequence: TGTGCCAGCAGCCCTGTTAACACAGATACGCAGTATTTT. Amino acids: CASSPVNTDTQYF.